This T cell receptor beta chain was retrieved from a study of blood T cell repertoires in COVID-19. Study summary: Whether acute or convalescent, the COVID-19 samples came from the United States, Italy and Spain. From T cells, B-cell-depleted T cells, or PBMCs came the material, which was cDNA or gDNA.

CDR1 and CDR2 from the germline V gene are LNHDA and SQIVND (reference sequence). The CDR3 sequence is 13 residues long. The ends were cut back, 1 base at V and 4 bases at J, with 7 bases in the middle. Study processing details: The assay estimated nucleated cells by amplifying reference gene primers. Only in-frame clones appear in the TCRdb table, and some are missing; sequencing was by immunoSEQ multiplex PCR. The DNA gave D and trimming, while V, J and clone size come from that table. The profile covers 300,000 to 400,000 clones, with roughly 84% appearing a single time and 1% taken by the ten largest.

The clonotype was recovered from a man aged 45-60 years with active or convalescent COVID-19. Sequenced input: peripheral blood. The V call is TRBV19, the J call TRBJ1-1; D gene ambiguous. The CDR3 bases are TGTGCCAGTAGTATAGGGTTGAGCACTGAAGCTTTCTTT. It codes for CASSIGLSTEAFF.